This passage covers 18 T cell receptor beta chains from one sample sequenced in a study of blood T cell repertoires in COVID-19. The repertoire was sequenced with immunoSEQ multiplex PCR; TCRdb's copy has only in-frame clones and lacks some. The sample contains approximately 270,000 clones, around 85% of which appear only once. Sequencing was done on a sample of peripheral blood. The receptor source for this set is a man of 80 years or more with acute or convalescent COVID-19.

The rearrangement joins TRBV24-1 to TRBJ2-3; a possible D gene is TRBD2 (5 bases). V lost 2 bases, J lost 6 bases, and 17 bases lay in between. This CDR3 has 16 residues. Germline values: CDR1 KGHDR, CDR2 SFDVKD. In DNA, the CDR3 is TGTGCCACCAGTGATTCTAGGAGGCAATCCGGCGATACGCAGTATTTT. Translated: CATSDSRRQSGDTQYF.

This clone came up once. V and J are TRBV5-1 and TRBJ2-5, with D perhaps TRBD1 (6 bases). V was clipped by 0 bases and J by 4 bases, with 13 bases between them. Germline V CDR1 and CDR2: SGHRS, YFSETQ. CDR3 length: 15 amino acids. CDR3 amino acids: CASSLAGQRLETQYF. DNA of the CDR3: TGCGCCAGCAGCTTGGCAGGACAGCGCCTAGAGACCCAGTACTTC.

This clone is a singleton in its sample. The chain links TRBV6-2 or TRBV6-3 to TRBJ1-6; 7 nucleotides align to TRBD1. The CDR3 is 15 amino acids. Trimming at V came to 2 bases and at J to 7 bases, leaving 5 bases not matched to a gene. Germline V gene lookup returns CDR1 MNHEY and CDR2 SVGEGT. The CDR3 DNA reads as TGTGCCAGCAGTTACGTGGGACAGTCGAATTCACCCCTCCACTTT. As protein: CASSYVGQSNSPLHF.

The CDR3 region has the DNA TGTGCCATCACCCAACAAAGCTCTGGAAACACCATATATTTT. It translates to CAITQQSSGNTIYF. The chain joins TRBV10-3 to TRBJ1-3; D is uncertain. Germline lookup yields CDR1 ENHRY and CDR2 SYGVKD. V lost 7 bases to trimming and J lost 0 bases, with 10 bases between them. CDR3 length: 14 residues.

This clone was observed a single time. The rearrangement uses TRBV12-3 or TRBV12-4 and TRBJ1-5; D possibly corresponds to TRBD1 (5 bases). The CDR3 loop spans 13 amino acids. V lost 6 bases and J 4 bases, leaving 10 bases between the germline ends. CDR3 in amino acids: CASSRQSNQPQHF. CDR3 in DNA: TGTGCCAGCAGCCGACAGAGTAATCAGCCCCAGCATTTT.

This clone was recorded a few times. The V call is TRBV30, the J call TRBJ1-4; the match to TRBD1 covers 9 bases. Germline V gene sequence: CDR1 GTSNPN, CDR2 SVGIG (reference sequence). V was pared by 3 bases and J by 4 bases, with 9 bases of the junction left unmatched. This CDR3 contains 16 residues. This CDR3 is CAWSPLWGQGNEKLFF. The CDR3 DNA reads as TGTGCCTGGAGCCCCCTGTGGGGACAGGGTAATGAAAAACTGTTTTTT.

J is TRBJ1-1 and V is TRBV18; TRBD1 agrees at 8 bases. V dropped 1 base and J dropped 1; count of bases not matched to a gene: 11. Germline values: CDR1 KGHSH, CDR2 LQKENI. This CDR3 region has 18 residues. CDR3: CASSPLSSGGIGNTEAFF. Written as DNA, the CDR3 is TGTGCCAGCTCACCACTAAGCTCAGGGGGCATTGGGAACACTGAAGCTTTCTTT.

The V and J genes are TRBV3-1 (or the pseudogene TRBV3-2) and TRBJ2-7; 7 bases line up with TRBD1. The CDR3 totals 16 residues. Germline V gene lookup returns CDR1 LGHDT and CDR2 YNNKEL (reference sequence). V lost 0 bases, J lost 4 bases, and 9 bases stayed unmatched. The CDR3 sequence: CASSQDQQGPRYEQYF. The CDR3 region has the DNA TGTGCCAGCAGCCAAGATCAACAGGGGCCTCGATACGAGCAGTACTTC.

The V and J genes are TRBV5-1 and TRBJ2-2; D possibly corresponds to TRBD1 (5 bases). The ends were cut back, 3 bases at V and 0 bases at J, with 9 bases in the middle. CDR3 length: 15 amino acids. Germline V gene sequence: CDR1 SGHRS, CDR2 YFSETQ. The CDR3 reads CASSWGRANTGELFF. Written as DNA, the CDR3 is TGCGCCAGCAGCTGGGGCAGGGCGAACACCGGGGAGCTGTTTTTT.

The CDR3 DNA reads as TGTGCCAGCGGGCTTCGGACAGGGGGAGAAAAACTGTTTTTT. Translating it yields CASGLRTGGEKLFF. This chain uses TRBV25-1 with TRBJ1-4, with 10 bases fitting TRBD1. The CDR3 length is 14 residues. Germline lookup yields CDR1 MGHDK and CDR2 SYGVNS. V trimming: 8 bases; J trimming: 8 bases; junction bases outside the gene matches: 8.

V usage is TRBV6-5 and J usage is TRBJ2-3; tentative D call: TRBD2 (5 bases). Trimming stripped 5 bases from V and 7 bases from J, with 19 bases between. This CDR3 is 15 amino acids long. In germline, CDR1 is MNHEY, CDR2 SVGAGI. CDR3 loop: CASSPQRSAVNTQYF. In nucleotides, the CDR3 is TGTGCCAGCAGTCCCCAGCGGAGCGCTGTCAATACGCAGTATTTT.

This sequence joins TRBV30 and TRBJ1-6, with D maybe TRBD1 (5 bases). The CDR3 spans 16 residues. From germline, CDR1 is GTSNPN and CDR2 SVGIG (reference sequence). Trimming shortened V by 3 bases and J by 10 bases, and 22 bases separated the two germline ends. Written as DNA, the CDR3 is TGTGCCTGGAGCTGGTGGAGGGGCGGAATGAGATCACCCCTCCACTTT. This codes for CAWSWWRGGMRSPLHF.

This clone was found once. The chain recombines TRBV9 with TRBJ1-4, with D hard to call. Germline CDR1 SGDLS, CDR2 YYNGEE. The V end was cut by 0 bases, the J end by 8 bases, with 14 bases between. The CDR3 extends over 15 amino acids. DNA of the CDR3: TGTGCCAGCAGCGTAGAGGCCGGGGTTTGGGAAAAACTGTTTTTT. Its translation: CASSVEAGVWEKLFF.

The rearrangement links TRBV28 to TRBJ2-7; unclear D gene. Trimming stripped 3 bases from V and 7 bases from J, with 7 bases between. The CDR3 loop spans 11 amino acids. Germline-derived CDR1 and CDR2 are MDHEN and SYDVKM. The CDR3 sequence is CASSFEREQYF. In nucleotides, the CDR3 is TGTGCCAGCAGTTTCGAGAGGGAGCAGTACTTC.

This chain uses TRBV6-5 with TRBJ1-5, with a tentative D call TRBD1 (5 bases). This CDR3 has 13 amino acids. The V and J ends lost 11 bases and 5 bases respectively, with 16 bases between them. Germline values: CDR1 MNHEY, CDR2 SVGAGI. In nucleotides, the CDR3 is TGTGCCGGCTCCCCAGGGCCAGATCAGCCCCAGCATTTT. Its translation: CAGSPGPDQPQHF.

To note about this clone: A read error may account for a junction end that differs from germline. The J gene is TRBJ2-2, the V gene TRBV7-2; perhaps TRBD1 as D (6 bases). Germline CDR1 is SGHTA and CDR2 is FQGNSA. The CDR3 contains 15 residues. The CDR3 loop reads CASSLLRSRQGGLFF. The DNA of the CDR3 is TGTGCCAGCAGCTTACTCAGGTCCAGGCAAGGGGGGCTGTTTTTT. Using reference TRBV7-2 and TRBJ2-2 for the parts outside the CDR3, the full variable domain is GAGVSQSPSNKVTEKGKDVELRCDPISGHTALYWYRQSLGQGLEFLIYFQGNSAPDKSGLPSDRFSAERTGGSVSTLTIQRTQQEDSAVYLCASSLLRSRQGGLFFGEGSRLTVL.

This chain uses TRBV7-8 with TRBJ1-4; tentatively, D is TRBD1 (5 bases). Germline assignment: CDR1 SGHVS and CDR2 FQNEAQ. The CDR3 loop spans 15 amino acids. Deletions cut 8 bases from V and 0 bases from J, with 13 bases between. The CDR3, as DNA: TGTGCCAGCCAGCGGGGCGGCGCAACTAATGAAAAACTGTTTTTT. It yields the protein CASQRGGATNEKLFF.

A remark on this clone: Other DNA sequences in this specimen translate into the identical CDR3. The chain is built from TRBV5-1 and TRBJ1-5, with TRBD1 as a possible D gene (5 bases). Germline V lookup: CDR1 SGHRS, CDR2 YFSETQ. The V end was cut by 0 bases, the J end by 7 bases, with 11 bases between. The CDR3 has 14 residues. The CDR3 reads CASSLAGGDQPQHF. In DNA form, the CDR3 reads TGCGCCAGCAGCTTGGCCGGGGGGGACCAGCCCCAGCATTTT. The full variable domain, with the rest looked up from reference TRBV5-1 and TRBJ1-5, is KAGVTQTPRYLIKTRGQQVTLSCSPISGHRSVSWYQQTPGQGLQFLFEYFSETQRNKGNFPGRFSGRQFSNSRSEMNVSTLELGDSALYLCASSLAGGDQPQHFGDGTRLSIL.